This T cell receptor (beta chain) was identified during a study of T cells in Graves' hyperthyroidism and ophthalmopathy. Turning to the study itself: Initial diagnosis, before any treatment, was when peripheral blood was collected. Overall study results and limits: A model built on 13 V-J features separated ophthalmopathy from stable hyperthyroidism.

The V gene lost 0 bases and the J gene lost 0 bases, with 15 bases spanning the gap. The germline V gene has CDR1 LGHDT and CDR2 YNNKEL (reference sequence). The CDR3 length is 18 residues. Uncontrolled infection, other autoimmune disease, pregnancy or lactation disqualified patients from enrolment. TCR beta CDR3 regions were amplified from RNA. First-round RT-PCR targeting the TCR CDR3 was performed with the HTBI primer set. TCRdb recomputed calls from the multiplex PCR reads with MiXCR, one row per CDR3 protein. The sample has more than 300,000 distinct CDR3 sequences; less than 20% are singletons. This clonotype was detected many times. Its antigen is unidentified.

The sequencing input was blood. The sequence came from a man aged 18-30 years with Graves' ophthalmopathy. The chain has TRBV3-1 and TRBJ1-5; D unresolved. The CDR3 DNA reads TGTGCCAGCAGCCAAGAAGCTCGGGAGAGATATAGCAATCAGCCCCAGCATTTT. Translation: CASSQEARERYSNQPQHF. The full variable domain, completed using reference TRBV3-1 and TRBJ1-5, is DTAVSQTPKYLVTQMGNDKSIKCEQNLGHDTMYWYKQDSKKFLKIMFSYNNKELIINETVPNRFSPKSPDKAHLNLHINSLELGDSAVYFCASSQEARERYSNQPQHFGDGTRLSIL.